This TCR beta chain was retrieved from a study of blood T cell repertoires in COVID-19. The wider study: The cDNA or gDNA used as material had been derived from T cells, B-cell-depleted T cells, or PBMCs.

Trimming at V came to 2 bases and at J to 12 bases, leaving 14 bases not matched to a gene. This CDR3 contains 15 residues. From germline, CDR1 is GTSNPN and CDR2 SVGIG (reference sequence). Per the study methods: For nucleated cells, counts were estimated from reference gene primer amplification. Assay: immunoSEQ multiplex PCR; the TCRdb copy retains only in-frame clones and omits some. V, J and clone size derive from that table, while D and trimming were established from the DNA sequence. Of just over 150,000 clones listed, approximately 86% are singletons. What was sequenced was peripheral blood. The receptor was isolated from an older woman with acute or convalescent COVID-19. The genes are TRBV30 and TRBJ2-1, with 9 nucleotides matching TRBD2. The CDR3 bases are TGTGCCTGGAGTTATAATAGCGGGGGCACAATGAGGCAGTTCTTC. Its protein is CAWSYNSGGTMRQFF.